This T cell receptor (beta chain) is drawn from a study of T cells in Graves' hyperthyroidism and ophthalmopathy. This clonotype occurred many times. Its antigen is not known. Overall study results and limits: The model forecast ophthalmopathy, anticipating it by a median around 6.5 months before onset.

The germline gives CDR1 ENHRY, CDR2 SYGVKD. With V trimmed by 5 bases and J by 1 base, 7 bases remained unmatched. The length of the CDR3 is 17 residues. Hyperthyroidism, newly diagnosed and lasting under 2 months, affected patients aged 18 to 65. Fresh 10 ml peripheral blood yielded PBMCs. Amplification of TCR beta CDR3 regions was performed using RNA transcripts as template. Initially, a first-round RT-PCR of the TCR CDR3 employed the HTBI primer set. Via MiXCR, TCRdb re-called the multiplex PCR reads, giving one row per CDR3 protein. Of roughly 110,000 distinct CDR3 sequences detected, around a sixth appear once; the ten largest clones hold around two fifths.

The sample consisted of blood. The sequence derives from a woman aged 50 to 60 with Graves' hyperthyroidism. The rearrangement links TRBV10-3 to TRBJ2-6; the match to TRBD1 covers 8 bases. The CDR3 DNA reads TGTGCCATCAGTCGAGGACAGGGAGGTTCTGGGGCCAACGTCCTGACTTTC. Protein sequence: CAISRGQGGSGANVLTF.